A selection of T cell receptor beta chains follows, all from one sample in a study of T cells in Graves' hyperthyroidism and ophthalmopathy. MiXCR, applied by TCRdb to the multiplex PCR reads, yields one record per CDR3 protein. The repertoire includes roughly 560,000 distinct CDR3 sequences, approximately 14% of them detected once, and around 4.5% sits in the top ten. The specimen was blood. The receptor source for this set is a woman in her 40s with Graves' ophthalmopathy. The CDR3 runs from the conserved cysteine through the conserved F or W. Fields, in order: V gene, D gene, clone size, J gene, CDR3 protein, CDR3 DNA. A D gene is named only where the DNA matches it firmly. Rows give clone size only sometimes, using once, few, many, or a class for an expanded clone.

V: TRBV11-1; D: -; size: many; J: TRBJ1-2; CDR3: CASGLRTKSLLYGYTF; DNA: TGTGCCAGCGGACTCAGGACCAAGTCGCTACTCTATGGCTACACCTTC
V: TRBV28; D: TRBD1; size: -; J: TRBJ2-5; CDR3: CASSTAGTGDGTQYF; DNA: TGTGCCAGCAGTACGGCCGGGACAGGCGACGGGACCCAGTACTTC
V: TRBV20-1; D: -; size: many; J: TRBJ2-7; CDR3: CSARMDGSYEQYF; DNA: TGCAGTGCTAGGATGGACGGCTCCTACGAGCAGTACTTC
V: TRBV20-1; D: -; size: -; J: TRBJ2-5; CDR3: CSARDLQGGYQETQYF; DNA: TGCAGTGCTAGAGATCTGCAGGGCGGGTACCAAGAGACCCAGTACTTC
V: TRBV29-1; D: -; size: -; J: TRBJ2-2; CDR3: CSAGGRRGGTGELFF; DNA: TGCAGCGCCGGGGGGCGGAGGGGCGGCACCGGGGAGCTGTTTTTT
V: TRBV12-3/TRBV12-4; D: -; size: many; J: TRBJ2-5; CDR3: CASSPGGSQETQYF; DNA: TGTGCCAGCAGCCCAGGTGGCTCCCAAGAGACCCAGTACTTC
V: TRBV5-1; D: -; size: -; J: TRBJ2-7; CDR3: CASSRTADYEQYF; DNA: TGCGCCAGCAGCCGGACAGCCGATTACGAGCAGTACTTC
V: TRBV19; D: -; size: many; J: TRBJ2-5; CDR3: CASSEDRIEETQYF; DNA: TGTGCCAGTAGCGAGGACAGAATTGAGGAGACCCAGTACTTC
V: TRBV11-2; D: -; size: -; J: TRBJ2-2; CDR3: CASSPESGELFF; DNA: TGTGCCAGCAGCCCTGAGTCCGGGGAGCTGTTTTTT
V: TRBV18; D: TRBD1; size: few; J: TRBJ1-1; CDR3: CASSPYGQGNTEAFF; DNA: TGTGCCAGCTCACCATACGGACAGGGGAACACTGAAGCTTTCTTT
V: TRBV28; D: TRBD1; size: many; J: TRBJ1-1; CDR3: CASSPRQGGTEAFF; DNA: TGTGCCAGCAGCCCAAGACAGGGGGGAACTGAAGCTTTCTTT
V: TRBV28; D: TRBD1; size: -; J: TRBJ1-4; CDR3: CASTEGATNEKLFF; DNA: TGTGCCAGCACCGAGGGGGCTACTAATGAAAAACTGTTTTTT
V: TRBV19; D: -; size: few; J: TRBJ2-7; CDR3: CASSPRGEATYEQYF; DNA: TGTGCCAGTAGTCCGCGGGGAGAAGCCACCTACGAGCAGTACTTC
V: TRBV2; D: -; size: -; J: TRBJ1-2; CDR3: CASNPLTGLNYGYTF; DNA: TGTGCCAGCAATCCTTTGACGGGGCTGAACTATGGCTACACCTTC
V: TRBV19; D: TRBD2; size: -; J: TRBJ2-2; CDR3: CASSILREALNTGELFF; DNA: TGTGCCAGTAGTATATTGCGGGAGGCCCTAAACACCGGGGAGCTGTTTTTT
V: TRBV7-8; D: -; size: many; J: TRBJ2-2; CDR3: CASSLLAGANTGELFF; DNA: TGTGCCAGCAGCCTACTTGCGGGCGCAAACACCGGGGAGCTGTTTTTT
V: TRBV7-2; D: -; size: few; J: TRBJ1-1; CDR3: CASSSGASWATEAFF; DNA: TGTGCCAGCAGCTCAGGGGCCTCCTGGGCTACGGAAGCTTTCTTT
V: TRBV4-1; D: TRBD1; size: many; J: TRBJ1-2; CDR3: CASSQDAWGQSYGYTF; DNA: TGCGCCAGCAGCCAAGATGCGTGGGGACAGTCCTATGGCTACACCTTC
V: TRBV28; D: -; size: many; J: TRBJ2-7; CDR3: CASSLGDSSFVQYF; DNA: TGTGCCAGCAGTTTAGGGGACTCCTCTTTTGTGCAGTACTTC
V: TRBV30; D: -; size: -; J: TRBJ2-1; CDR3: CAWSVRGRTYNEQFF; DNA: TGTGCCTGGAGTGTCCGAGGGCGGACCTACAATGAGCAGTTCTTC
V: TRBV24-1; D: TRBD1; size: many; J: TRBJ1-2; CDR3: CATSDPGTGDYGYTF; DNA: TGTGCCACCAGTGACCCAGGGACAGGGGACTATGGCTACACCTTC
V: TRBV7-8; D: TRBD1; size: many; J: TRBJ1-2; CDR3: CASRPGQGTSGYTF; DNA: TGTGCCAGCAGACCGGGACAGGGAACCTCTGGCTACACCTTC
V: TRBV18; D: -; size: few; J: TRBJ2-7; CDR3: CASSMSSPHEQHF; DNA: TGTGCCAGCTCTATGTCCAGTCCCCACGAGCAGCACTTC
V: TRBV10-2; D: -; size: many; J: TRBJ2-7; CDR3: CASSPPSTPPYEQYF; DNA: TGCGCCAGCAGTCCCCCCTCCACCCCTCCCTACGAGCAGTACTTC
V: TRBV20-1; D: TRBD1; size: many; J: TRBJ2-7; CDR3: CSARDARGQGGRYEQYF; DNA: TGCAGTGCTAGAGATGCCCGGGGACAGGGCGGGAGATACGAGCAGTACTTC
V: TRBV29-1; D: TRBD1; size: many; J: TRBJ1-2; CDR3: CSVRQGAVDGYTF; DNA: TGCAGCGTACGACAGGGGGCAGTGGATGGCTACACCTTC
V: TRBV27; D: -; size: many; J: TRBJ2-5; CDR3: CASSLSWQIGEETQYF; DNA: TGTGCCAGCAGTTTATCATGGCAGATTGGTGAAGAGACCCAGTACTTC
V: TRBV10-3; D: TRBD1; size: many; J: TRBJ1-2; CDR3: CAISESGTGFYGYTF; DNA: TGTGCCATCAGTGAGTCGGGGACAGGGTTCTATGGCTACACCTTC
V: TRBV3-1; D: -; size: -; J: TRBJ2-2; CDR3: CASSHTGTREGELFF; DNA: TGTGCCAGCAGCCACACCGGGACTCGGGAGGGGGAGCTGTTTTTT
V: TRBV12-3/TRBV12-4; D: TRBD2; size: many; J: TRBJ2-5; CDR3: CASSTWTSQETQYF; DNA: TGTGCCAGCAGTACATGGACTAGCCAAGAGACCCAGTACTTC
V: TRBV18; D: -; size: many; J: TRBJ2-7; CDR3: CASSPRQILYEQYF; DNA: TGTGCCAGCTCACCCAGACAGATTCTCTACGAGCAGTACTTC
V: TRBV7-3; D: -; size: -; J: TRBJ1-6; CDR3: CASSMGPGDSPLHF; DNA: TGTGCCAGCAGTATGGGACCAGGGGATTCACCCCTCCACTTT
V: TRBV6-5; D: TRBD2; size: -; J: TRBJ2-2; CDR3: CASSTSGGITGELFF; DNA: TGTGCCAGCAGTACCTCGGGAGGGATCACCGGGGAGCTGTTTTTT
V: TRBV2; D: -; size: -; J: TRBJ1-1; CDR3: CASTKGRVGDTEAFF; DNA: TGTGCCAGCACCAAAGGGAGGGTTGGTGACACTGAAGCTTTCTTT
V: TRBV20-1; D: TRBD1; size: many; J: TRBJ1-1; CDR3: CSAGTGWTEAFF; DNA: TGCAGTGCTGGGACAGGGTGGACTGAAGCTTTCTTT
V: TRBV20-1; D: -; size: -; J: TRBJ2-7; CDR3: CSALAPGGSYEQYF; DNA: TGCAGTGCTTTAGCGCCCGGCGGCTCCTACGAGCAGTACTTC
V: TRBV29-1; D: -; size: -; J: TRBJ2-5; CDR3: CSVGGGDRPEETQYF; DNA: TGCAGCGTTGGTGGGGGGGACAGGCCAGAAGAGACCCAGTACTTC
V: TRBV12-3/TRBV12-4; D: -; size: many; J: TRBJ1-3; CDR3: CASSPLQAHGLSGNTIYF; DNA: TGTGCCAGCAGTCCACTACAGGCGCACGGACTCTCTGGAAACACCATATATTTT
V: TRBV6-2/TRBV6-3; D: TRBD1; size: many; J: TRBJ2-7; CDR3: CASRKGTGAYEQYF; DNA: TGTGCCAGCAGGAAGGGGACAGGGGCCTACGAGCAGTACTTC
V: TRBV7-2; D: -; size: many; J: TRBJ2-7; CDR3: CASSLGHRAYEQYF; DNA: TGTGCCAGCAGCTTAGGGCACAGGGCCTACGAGCAGTACTTC
V: TRBV7-9; D: -; size: many; J: TRBJ1-1; CDR3: CASSSLGSEAFF; DNA: TGTGCCAGCAGCTCCTTGGGGAGTGAAGCTTTCTTT
V: TRBV6-5; D: -; size: many; J: TRBJ2-5; CDR3: CASSYSKPGQQETQYF; DNA: TGTGCCAGCAGTTACTCGAAGCCGGGGCAGCAAGAGACCCAGTACTTC